There are a few counts of the clone carrying this T cell receptor beta chain. Its antigen is as yet unknown. The data belong to a study of response to subunit inactivated influenza vaccine. The germline gives CDR1 SGHVS, CDR2 FNYEAQ. This CDR3 region has 11 residues. V was shortened by 5 bases and J by 7 bases, with 7 bases between the two germline ends. Findings and limits, study-wide: A suggestion made by the authors is that each seasonal influenza vaccination recruits few new T cells.

Via MiXCR, TCRdb re-called the RT-PCR reads, giving one row per CDR3 protein. The sample yields some 850,000 distinct CDR3 sequences, around 20% seen once. The specimen was PBMCs from blood, collected roughly 5 days after vaccination. The origin of this receptor is a man aged 50-59 years who received an inactivated influenza vaccine. The chain links TRBV7-6 to TRBJ2-3, with D unresolved. The CDR3 loop is CASSALNTQYF. CDR3 sequence (DNA): TGTGCCAGCAGCGCTCTTAATACGCAGTATTTT.